Listed here are 25 T cell receptor beta chains from one sample, sequenced in a study of blood T cell repertoires in COVID-19. TCRdb's table, derived via immunoSEQ multiplex PCR, lists solely in-frame clones and lacks some. The sample records 90,000 or so clones, roughly nine tenths being singletons. Sequenced material: peripheral blood. These receptors all come from a human donor with active COVID-19. The donor label of this sample is uncertain.

V and J are TRBV5-8 and TRBJ1-2, with D perhaps matching TRBD1 (6 bases). Germline CDR1 and CDR2: SGHTS and YDEGEE. V lost 3 bases and J lost 2, with 11 bases in between. The CDR3 totals 14 residues. CDR3 nucleotides: TGTGCCAGCAGCTCACAGGGATGGAACTATGGCTACACCTTC. It translates to CASSSQGWNYGYTF.

This chain connects TRBV9 to TRBJ1-1, with D unclear. CDR3 length: 13 amino acids. Per the germline V gene, CDR1 is SGDLS and CDR2 is YYNGEE. Trimming left V 4 bases short and J 1 base short, with 8 bases between. DNA of the CDR3: TGTGCCAGCAGCCCCCCGGGGAACACTGAAGCTTTCTTT. This gives the protein CASSPPGNTEAFF.

The chain carries TRBV15 and TRBJ2-1; D is ambiguous. V was clipped by 3 bases and J by 0 bases, with 9 bases between them. Germline CDR1 is LNHNV and CDR2 is YYDKDF (reference sequence). CDR3 length: 15 amino acids. The CDR3: CATSSLRSSYNEQFF. The CDR3 nucleotides read TGTGCCACCAGCAGTTTAAGGAGCTCCTACAATGAGCAGTTCTTC. Complete variable domain (other parts from reference TRBV15 and TRBJ2-1): DAMVIQNPRYQVTQFGKPVTLSCSQTLNHNVMYWYQQKSSQAPKLLFHYYDKDFNNEADTPDNFQSRRPNTSFCFLDIRSPGLGDTAMYLCATSSLRSSYNEQFFGPGTRLTVL.

V usage is TRBV20-1 and J usage is TRBJ2-3; D remains unclear. This CDR3 is built from 16 residues. Germline-derived CDR1 and CDR2 are DFQATT and SNEGSKA (reference sequence). With 3 bases removed from V and 1 base from J, the gap between germline ends came to 17 bases. CDR3 DNA: TGCAGTGCTAGTACTTCTTTCTCCTTTGGCACAGATACGCAGTATTTT. Amino acids: CSASTSFSFGTDTQYF.

This rearrangement joins TRBV7-6 to TRBJ1-4; 7 bases agree with TRBD1. From germline, CDR1 is SGHVS and CDR2 FNYEAQ. CDR3 size: 15 residues. Trimming took 5 bases from V and 2 from J; bases not matched to a gene: 5. The chain's CDR3 is CASSLGTETNEKLFF. DNA of the CDR3: TGTGCCAGCAGCCTAGGGACAGAGACTAATGAAAAACTGTTTTTT.

The chain couples TRBV7-8 to TRBJ2-7, with D tentatively TRBD2 (6 bases). Germline V CDR1 and CDR2: SGHVS, FQNEAQ. The CDR3 sequence is 15 residues long. Between the trimmed V and J ends, which lost 3 bases and 2 bases, there was a span of 14 bases. CDR3 DNA sequence: TGTGCCAGCAGCTTGCCTGCGGGGCTTACCTACGAGCAGTACTTC. Protein: CASSLPAGLTYEQYF.

The CDR3 loop is CASNPGQGRLSGNTIYF. The CDR3 coding sequence is TGTGCCAGTAATCCGGGACAGGGGCGGCTCTCTGGAAACACCATATATTTT. The J gene is TRBJ1-3, the V gene TRBV19; 10 bases map to TRBD1. The germline CDR1 and CDR2 sequences are LNHDA and SQIVND (reference sequence). The trim removed 7 bases at V and 0 bases at J, leaving 9 bases unmatched. The CDR3 is made up of 17 amino acids.

A single count supports this clone. V and J are TRBV6-1 and TRBJ1-1; D remains unclear. V gave up 0 bases and J gave up 7 bases, with 9 bases separating them. The CDR3 extends over 13 amino acids. The germline gives CDR1 MNHNS, CDR2 SASEGT. The CDR3 nucleotides are TGTGCCAGCAGTGAAGCGCTAACTCTTGAAGCTTTCTTT. Its protein is CASSEALTLEAFF.

The chain is built from TRBV2 and TRBJ2-5; 10 bases map to TRBD2. Trimming at V came to 9 bases and at J to 2 bases, leaving 9 bases not matched to a gene. CDR1 is SNHLY, CDR2 FYNNEI, per germline. This CDR3 has 15 residues. The CDR3 protein is CASGGSGGPQETQYF. The CDR3 DNA reads as TGTGCCAGTGGAGGTAGCGGGGGGCCACAAGAGACCCAGTACTTC.

The chain has TRBV9 and TRBJ2-2; 8 bases fit TRBD1. CDR1 is SGDLS and CDR2 is YYNGEE in the germline V gene. The CDR3 is made up of 15 amino acids. After removal of 4 bases from V and 1 base from J, the junction contained 3 bases not matched to a gene. The CDR3 protein is CASSRGTGNTGELFF. The CDR3, as DNA: TGTGCCAGCAGCCGGGGGACAGGGAACACCGGGGAGCTGTTTTTT. The full variable domain, with the rest looked up from reference TRBV9 and TRBJ2-2, is DSGVTQTPKHLITATGQRVTLRCSPRSGDLSVYWYQQSLDQGLQFLIQYYNGEERAKGNILERFSAQQFPDLHSELNLSSLELGDSALYFCASSRGTGNTGELFFGEGSRLTVL.

The V and J genes are TRBV5-1 and TRBJ1-3; tentatively, D is TRBD1 (5 bases). The CDR3 spans 15 residues. CDR1 is SGHRS, CDR2 YFSETQ, per germline. With 0 bases removed from V and 4 bases from J, the gap between germline ends came to 11 bases. CDR3 loop: CASSLEGARGNTIYF. Written as DNA, the CDR3 is TGCGCCAGCAGCTTGGAAGGGGCACGGGGAAACACCATATATTTT.

V usage is TRBV6-8 and J usage is TRBJ2-4, with D tentatively TRBD1 (5 bases). The germline V gene has CDR1 MNHGY and CDR2 SAAAGT. The V gene lost 7 bases and the J gene lost 9 bases, with 22 bases spanning the gap. The CDR3 length is 15 residues. The CDR3 reads CASKVRGPSVSIQYF. The DNA for the CDR3 is TGTGCCAGCAAGGTTAGGGGCCCCTCTGTTAGCATTCAGTACTTC.

This clone appeared once. The rearrangement joins TRBV9 to TRBJ1-1; 10 positions agree with TRBD1. Germline V lookup: CDR1 SGDLS, CDR2 YYNGEE. The CDR3 has 12 residues. Trimming took 3 bases from V and 11 from J; bases not matched to a gene: 4. The CDR3 DNA sequence: TGTGCCAGCAGCGAGGGGGACAGGGGTGCTTTCTTT. As protein: CASSEGDRGAFF.

The V and J genes are TRBV18 and TRBJ2-7; possible D gene TRBD2, 6 bases. V lost 3 bases to trimming and J lost 7 bases, with 10 bases between them. The CDR3 consists of 12 residues. The V gene's germline CDR1 is KGHSH and CDR2 LQKENI. The CDR3 DNA sequence: TGTGCCAGCTCACCGGGAGGAGTGGAGCAGTACTTC. It specifies CASSPGGVEQYF.

Concerning this clone itself: Other DNA sequences in this sample translate to the same CDR3. This chain uses TRBV5-6 with TRBJ2-2, with D perhaps TRBD1 (6 bases). Germline V gene data show CDR1 as SGHDT and CDR2 as YYEEEE. V was pared by 4 bases and J by 0 bases, with 13 bases between. The CDR3 spans 16 residues. CDR3 residues: CASSGGGLTNTGELFF. CDR3 DNA sequence: TGTGCCAGCAGCGGGGGCGGTTTGACGAACACCGGGGAGCTGTTTTTT.

The chain links TRBV4-2 to TRBJ2-1, with TRBD2 matching over 9 bases. CDR3 length: 19 amino acids. Trimming removed 0 bases from V and 7 bases from J; junction bases left unmatched: 16. In germline, CDR1 is LGHNA, CDR2 YNFKEQ. CDR3 nucleotide sequence: TGTGCCAGCAGCCAAGATTTGGGCCGCGGCGGGGGGGGCCTAAATGAGCAGTTCTTC. It yields the protein CASSQDLGRGGGGLNEQFF.

V usage is TRBV25-1 and J usage is TRBJ1-1; D is uncertain. Germline V gives CDR1 MGHDK, CDR2 SYGVNS. With 3 bases removed from V and 8 bases from J, the gap between germline ends came to 13 bases. CDR3 size: 13 residues. The CDR3 nucleotides are TGTGCCAGCAGTGATCTAACTGCACAGGAAGCTTTCTTT. Its translation: CASSDLTAQEAFF.

The chain joins TRBV15 to TRBJ1-2; 8 positions match TRBD1. Germline V gene sequence: CDR1 LNHNV, CDR2 YYDKDF (reference sequence). Trimming removed 5 bases from V and 2 bases from J; junction bases left unmatched: 10. CDR3 length: 16 residues. The CDR3 sequence is CATSGRTGGANYGYTF. In DNA, the CDR3 is TGTGCCACCAGCGGACGTACAGGGGGAGCGAACTATGGCTACACCTTC.

This clone came up once. The V and J genes are TRBV7-9 and TRBJ1-1; TRBD1 is a possible D gene (6 bases). This CDR3 spans 15 amino acids. The V gene lost 1 base and the J gene lost 1 base, with 10 bases spanning the gap. Germline V gene data show CDR1 as SEHNR and CDR2 as FQNEAQ (reference sequence). CDR3 protein: CASSLVTGPNTEAFF. The CDR3 coding sequence is TGTGCCAGCAGCTTAGTCACAGGGCCGAACACTGAAGCTTTCTTT.

This chain connects TRBV11-2 to TRBJ1-6; D perhaps matches TRBD1 (6 bases). CDR3 length equals 13 residues. With 10 bases removed from V and 8 bases from J, the gap between germline ends came to 15 bases. Germline V lookup: CDR1 SGHAT, CDR2 FQNNGV. The CDR3 DNA is TGTGCCATAAGAGGGGGTGTGGATTCACCCCTCCACTTT. Translated, it gives CAIRGGVDSPLHF.

This chain uses TRBV5-1 with TRBJ2-7; TRBD2 aligns across 10 bases. The germline V gene has CDR1 SGHRS and CDR2 YFSETQ. The CDR3 loop spans 16 amino acids. V lost 2 bases, J lost 3 bases, and 8 bases stayed unmatched. As DNA, the CDR3 is TGCGCCAGCAGCTTCCTACCGGTAGCGGGGGGCTACGAGCAGTACTTC. Residues: CASSFLPVAGGYEQYF.

V usage is TRBV5-1 and J usage is TRBJ2-3; tentative D call: TRBD1 (5 bases). This CDR3 contains 16 residues. Between the trimmed V and J ends, which lost 4 bases and 4 bases, there was a span of 19 bases. CDR1 is SGHRS and CDR2 is YFSETQ in the germline V gene. The CDR3 sequence: CASSPTPTAGPDTQYF. CDR3 in DNA: TGCGCCAGCAGCCCTACTCCGACAGCTGGGCCAGATACGCAGTATTTT.

This clone was seen a single time. The chain links TRBV19 to TRBJ1-3, with D hard to call. Germline CDR1 and CDR2: LNHDA and SQIVND (reference sequence). V lost 5 bases to trimming and J lost 2 bases, with 7 bases between them. CDR3 length: 13 residues. In DNA form, the CDR3 reads TGTGCCAGTAGTTTGTCAGCTGGAAACACCATATATTTT. Amino acid sequence: CASSLSAGNTIYF.

The J gene is TRBJ1-2, the V gene TRBV18; D not resolved. The CDR3 totals 13 residues. The V gene's germline CDR1 is KGHSH and CDR2 LQKENI. V was shortened by 5 bases and J by 4 bases, with 11 bases between the two germline ends. The CDR3 coding sequence is TGTGCCAGCTCAGGGCCCACGGTCTATGGCTACACCTTC. This encodes CASSGPTVYGYTF.

This chain links TRBV5-6 with TRBJ2-7; D may be TRBD2 (5 bases). Trimming removed 4 bases at V and 0 bases at J, with 14 bases between. Germline CDR1 and CDR2: SGHDT and YYEEEE. CDR3 length equals 15 residues. Here the CDR3 DNA reads TGTGCCAGCAGCCCCCGACGGGGAAGCTCCTACGAGCAGTACTTC. It translates to CASSPRRGSSYEQYF.